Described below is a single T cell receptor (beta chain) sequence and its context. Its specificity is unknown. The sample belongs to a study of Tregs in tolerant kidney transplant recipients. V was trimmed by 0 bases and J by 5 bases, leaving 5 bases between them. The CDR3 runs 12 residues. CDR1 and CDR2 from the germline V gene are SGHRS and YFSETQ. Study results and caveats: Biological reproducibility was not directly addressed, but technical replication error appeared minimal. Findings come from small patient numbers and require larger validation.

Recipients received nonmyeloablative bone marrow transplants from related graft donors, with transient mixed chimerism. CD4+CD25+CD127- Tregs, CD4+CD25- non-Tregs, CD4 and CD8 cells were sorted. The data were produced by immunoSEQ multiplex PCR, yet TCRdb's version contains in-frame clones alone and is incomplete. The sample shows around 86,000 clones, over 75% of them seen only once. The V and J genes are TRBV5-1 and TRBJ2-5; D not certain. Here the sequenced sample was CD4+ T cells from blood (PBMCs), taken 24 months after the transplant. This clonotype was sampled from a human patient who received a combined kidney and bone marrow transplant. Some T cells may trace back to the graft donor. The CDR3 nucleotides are TGCGCCAGCAGCTTGGAGGAGGAGACCCAGTACTTC. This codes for CASSLEEETQYF.